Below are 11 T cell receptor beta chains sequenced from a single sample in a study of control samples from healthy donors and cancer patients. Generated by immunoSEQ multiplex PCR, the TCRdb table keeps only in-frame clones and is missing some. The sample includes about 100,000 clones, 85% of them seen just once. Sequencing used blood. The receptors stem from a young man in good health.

CDR3 in DNA: TGTGCCAGCAGCGGGATGACAGGGGAAGGTGAAAAACTGTTTTTT. It codes for CASSGMTGEGEKLFF. The chain employs TRBV5-6 and TRBJ1-4, with TRBD1 identical over 8 bases. V lost 4 bases, J lost 7 bases, and 9 bases stayed unmatched. Germline V gene sequence: CDR1 SGHDT, CDR2 YYEEEE. The CDR3 has 15 amino acids.

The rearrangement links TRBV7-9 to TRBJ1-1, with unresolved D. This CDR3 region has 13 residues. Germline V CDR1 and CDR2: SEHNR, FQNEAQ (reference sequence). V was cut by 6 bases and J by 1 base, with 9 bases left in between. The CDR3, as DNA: TGTGCCAGCAGTATTGGGCAGAACACTGAAGCTTTCTTT. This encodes CASSIGQNTEAFF.

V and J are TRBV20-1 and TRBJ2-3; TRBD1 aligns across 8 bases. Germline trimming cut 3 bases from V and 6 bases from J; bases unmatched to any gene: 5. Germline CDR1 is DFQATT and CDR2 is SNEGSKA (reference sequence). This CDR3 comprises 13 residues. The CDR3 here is CSASSGGADTQYF. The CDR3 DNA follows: TGCAGTGCTAGTTCAGGGGGCGCGGATACGCAGTATTTT.

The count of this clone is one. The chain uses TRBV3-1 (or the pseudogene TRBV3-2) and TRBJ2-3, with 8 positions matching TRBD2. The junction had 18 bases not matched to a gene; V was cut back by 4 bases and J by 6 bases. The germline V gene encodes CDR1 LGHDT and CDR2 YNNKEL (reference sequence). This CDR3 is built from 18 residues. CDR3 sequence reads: CASSLRATGTRRSDTQYF. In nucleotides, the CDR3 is TGTGCCAGCAGCCTAAGAGCGACCGGGACTAGACGGTCGGATACGCAGTATTTT.

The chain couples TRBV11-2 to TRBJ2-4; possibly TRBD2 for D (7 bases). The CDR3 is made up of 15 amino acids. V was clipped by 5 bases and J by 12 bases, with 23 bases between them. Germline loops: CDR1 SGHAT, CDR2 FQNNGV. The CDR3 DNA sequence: TGTGCCAGCAGCCTTGGGATGGGGGGGCGAACGGATCAGTACTTC. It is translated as CASSLGMGGRTDQYF.

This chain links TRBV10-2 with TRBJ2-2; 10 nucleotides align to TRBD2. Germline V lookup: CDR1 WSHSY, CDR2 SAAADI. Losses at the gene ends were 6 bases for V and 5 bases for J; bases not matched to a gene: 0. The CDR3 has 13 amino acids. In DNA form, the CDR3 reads TGCGCCAGCAGACTAGCGGGAACCGGGGAGCTGTTTTTT. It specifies CASRLAGTGELFF.

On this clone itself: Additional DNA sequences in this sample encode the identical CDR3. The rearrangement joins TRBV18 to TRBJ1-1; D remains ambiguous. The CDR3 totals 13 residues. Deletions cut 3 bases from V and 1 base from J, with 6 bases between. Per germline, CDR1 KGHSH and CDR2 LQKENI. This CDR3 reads CASSPGANTEAFF. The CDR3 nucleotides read TGTGCCAGCTCACCTGGCGCGAACACTGAAGCTTTCTTT.

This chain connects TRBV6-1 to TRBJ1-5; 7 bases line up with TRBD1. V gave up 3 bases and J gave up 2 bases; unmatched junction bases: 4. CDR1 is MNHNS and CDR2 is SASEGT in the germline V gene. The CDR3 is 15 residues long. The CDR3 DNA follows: TGTGCCAGCAGTGACCCCGGGACAGGCAATCAGCCCCAGCATTTT. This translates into CASSDPGTGNQPQHF.

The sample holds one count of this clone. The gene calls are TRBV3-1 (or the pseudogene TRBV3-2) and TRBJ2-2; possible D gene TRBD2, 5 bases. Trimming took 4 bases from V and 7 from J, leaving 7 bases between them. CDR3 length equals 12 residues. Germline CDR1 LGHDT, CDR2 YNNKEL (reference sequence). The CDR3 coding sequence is TGTGCCAGCAGCCTGAGGGTCGGGGAGCTGTTTTTT. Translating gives CASSLRVGELFF.

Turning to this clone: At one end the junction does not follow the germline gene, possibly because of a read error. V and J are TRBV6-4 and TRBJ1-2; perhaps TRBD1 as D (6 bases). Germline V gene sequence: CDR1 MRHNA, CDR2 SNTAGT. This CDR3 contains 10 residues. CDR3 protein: CASRSSGQPF. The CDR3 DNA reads TGTGCCAGCAGGAGTTCAGGACAGCCCTTC.

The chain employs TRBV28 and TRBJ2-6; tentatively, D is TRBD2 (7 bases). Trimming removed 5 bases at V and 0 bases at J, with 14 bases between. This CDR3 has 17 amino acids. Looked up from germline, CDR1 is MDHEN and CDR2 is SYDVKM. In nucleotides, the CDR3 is TGTGCCAGCAGTCCGAGGGGGGGTAACTCTGGGGCCAACGTCCTGACTTTC. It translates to CASSPRGGNSGANVLTF.